Listed below are T cell receptor beta chains from one sample, sequenced in a study of blood T cells in healthy people across ages. One entry per CDR3 protein results from TCRdb running MiXCR on the 5' RACE reads. The sample includes over 600,000 distinct CDR3 sequences, more than 35% of them seen just once. What was sequenced was blood. Source of these receptors: an elderly man in good health. CDR3s include the opening cysteine and the closing phenylalanine or tryptophan. The order of the fields is clone size, J gene, D gene, V gene, CDR3 DNA, CDR3 protein. A D gene is named only where the DNA matches it firmly. Some rows mark clone size as missing; the rest say once, few, many or name a class of expanded clone.

>once|TRBJ2-2|-|TRBV30
TGTGCCTGGAGTGTACACCCCCAGGGTTTCGTTGTCGGGGAGCTGTTTTTT
CAWSVHPQGFVVGELFF
>-|TRBJ2-7|-|TRBV20-1
TGCAGTGCTAGAGATCGGGCCTATACCTACGAGCAGTACTTC
CSARDRAYTYEQYF
>-|TRBJ2-3|-|TRBV11-3
TGTGCCAGCAGCTTAGTGCGGGCGGCGGATACGCAGTATTTT
CASSLVRAADTQYF
>-|TRBJ1-4|TRBD1|TRBV12-3/TRBV12-4
TGTGCCAGTAAACCGGGACAGGGGAAAAGAACTAATGAAAAACTGTTTTTT
CASKPGQGKRTNEKLFF
>-|TRBJ2-5|TRBD1|TRBV10-3
TGTGCCATCAGTGTGGGACAGGGGCAAGAGACCCAGTACTTC
CAISVGQGQETQYF
>-|TRBJ2-3|TRBD2|TRBV18
TGTGCCAGCTCCCGTCGGGAAGCGGGAGGGCCAGATACGCAGTATTTT
CASSRREAGGPDTQYF
>-|TRBJ2-7|-|TRBV3-1
TGTGCCAGCAGCCATTCCGGGACTCCCGCCTACGAGCAGTACTTC
CASSHSGTPAYEQYF
>many|TRBJ2-2|TRBD1|TRBV3-1
TGTGCCAGCAGCCAAGACACAGGGGGAACCAACACCGGGGAGCTGTTTTTT
CASSQDTGGTNTGELFF
>once|TRBJ2-1|TRBD2|TRBV25-1
TGTGCCAGCAGTGATTTACCCTGGACTAGCGGGAGCTACGAGCAGTTCTTC
CASSDLPWTSGSYEQFF
>many|TRBJ2-1|-|TRBV7-2
TGTGCCAGCAGCTGGGGAGGCTCCTACAATGAGCAGTTCTTC
CASSWGGSYNEQFF
>-|TRBJ2-4|TRBD1|TRBV12-3/TRBV12-4
TGTGCCAGCAGTTTACGCAGGGGGCAGAACATTCAGTACTTC
CASSLRRGQNIQYF